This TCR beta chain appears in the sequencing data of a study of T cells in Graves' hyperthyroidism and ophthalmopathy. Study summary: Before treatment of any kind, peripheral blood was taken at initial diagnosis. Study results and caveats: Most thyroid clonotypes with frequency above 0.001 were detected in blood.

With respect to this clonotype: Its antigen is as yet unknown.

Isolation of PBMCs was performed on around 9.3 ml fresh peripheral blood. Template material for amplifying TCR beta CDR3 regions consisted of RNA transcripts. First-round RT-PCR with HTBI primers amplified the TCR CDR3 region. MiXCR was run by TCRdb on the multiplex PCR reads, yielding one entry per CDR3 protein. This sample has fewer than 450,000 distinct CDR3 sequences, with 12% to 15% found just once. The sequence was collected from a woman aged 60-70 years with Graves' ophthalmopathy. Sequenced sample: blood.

The CDR3 reads CASSPDRRSGYTF. CDR3 sequence (DNA): TGTGCCAGCAGCCCGGACAGGCGATCTGGCTACACCTTC. The chain joins TRBV3-1 to TRBJ1-2; TRBD1 aligns across 7 bases. Germline V gene lookup returns CDR1 LGHDT and CDR2 YNNKEL (reference sequence). J lost 7 bases, V lost 4 bases, and 6 bases had no gene match. This CDR3 comprises 13 residues.